This TCR beta chain comes out of a study of blood T cell repertoires in COVID-19. Study details: The origin of the acute and convalescent COVID-19 samples was the United States, Italy and Spain. T cells, B-cell-depleted T cells, or PBMCs provided the cDNA or gDNA that served as material.

V lost 5 bases, J lost 5 bases, and 15 bases lay in between. The CDR3 consists of 14 residues. Germline CDR1 reads SGHNT; CDR2 reads YENEEA. Original processing notes: Amplification with reference gene primers provided the estimates of nucleated cell counts. Generated by immunoSEQ multiplex PCR, the TCRdb table keeps only in-frame clones and is missing some. Clone size and V and J calls were adopted from that table, with D and trimming inferred from the DNA. The data contain about 59,000 clones, 70% to 85% of them singletons. The gene calls are TRBV11-3 and TRBJ1-1, with TRBD1 as a possible D gene (6 bases). The sequenced sample was peripheral blood. This receptor was identified in an elderly man with acute or convalescent COVID-19. CDR3 DNA sequence: TGTGCCAGCAGCCCGCAACAGGGAAGGACTGAAGCTTTCTTT. Amino acids: CASSPQQGRTEAFF.